This TCR beta chain was documented in a study of CD8+ T cells in alopecia areata. Study as a whole: Spontaneous alopecia affected the approximately 6-13-month-old C3H/HeJ graft donors, whose skin was transplanted to roughly 6-11-week-old female C3H/HeJ mice.

Germline V CDR1 and CDR2: GKSSPN, SITVG. The CDR3 covers 14 residues. Trimming took 0 bases from V and 3 from J, leaving 8 bases between them. Study results and limitations: Lesional tissue from the scalp (especially in alopecia totalis/universalis) showed higher clonality than normal scalp.

This clone was observed many times. Its specificity is unknown. Gene names and germline match the mouse. Read data end 4 residues before the CDR3 end; the end is taken from the germline J gene. Sequencing used cDNA as its template, made by extracting RNA and reverse transcribing it. The repertoire was sequenced with immunoSEQ multiplex PCR; TCRdb's copy has only in-frame clones and lacks some. This sample comprises under 20,000 clones, none seen once only. Separation of pooled cutaneous lymph node cells was by sorting with CD4, CD8alpha, NKG2D, NKG2ACE and other markers. Source material: CD8+ T cells sorted from a lymph node. The sequence was obtained from a C3H/HeJ mouse with alopecia areata. The MHC haplotype of the strain is H2-k. The V gene is TRBV31, the J gene TRBJ1-4; possibly TRBD1 for D (5 bases). The CDR3 reads CAWSLLRANERLFF. The DNA read from the CDR3 is TGTGCCTGGAGTCTACTCAGGGCCAACGAA. Drawing the rest from reference TRBV31 and TRBJ1-4, the complete variable domain is AQTIHQWPVAEIKAVGSPLSLGCTIKGKSSPNLYWYWQATGGTLQQLFYSITVGQVESVVQLNLSASRPKDDQFILSTEKLLLSHSGFYLCAWSLLRANERLFFGHGTKLSVL.